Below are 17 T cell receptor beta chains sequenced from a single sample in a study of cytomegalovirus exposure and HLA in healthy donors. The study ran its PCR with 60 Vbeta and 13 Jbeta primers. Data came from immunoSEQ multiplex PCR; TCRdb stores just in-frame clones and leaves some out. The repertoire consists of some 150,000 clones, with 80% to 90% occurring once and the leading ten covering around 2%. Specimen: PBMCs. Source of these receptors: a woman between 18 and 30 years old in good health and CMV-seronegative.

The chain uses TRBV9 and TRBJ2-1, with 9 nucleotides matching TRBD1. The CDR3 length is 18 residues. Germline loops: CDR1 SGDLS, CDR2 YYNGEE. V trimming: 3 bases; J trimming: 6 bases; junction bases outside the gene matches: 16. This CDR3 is CASSAHPRTGALGNEQFF. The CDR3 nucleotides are TGTGCCAGCAGCGCTCACCCCCGGACAGGGGCGTTGGGCAATGAGCAGTTCTTC.

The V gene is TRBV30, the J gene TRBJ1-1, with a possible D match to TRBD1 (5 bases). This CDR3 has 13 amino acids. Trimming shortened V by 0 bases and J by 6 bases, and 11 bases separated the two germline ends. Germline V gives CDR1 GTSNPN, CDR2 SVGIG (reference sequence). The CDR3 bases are TGTGCCTGGAGTGTCGGGGGGACCGCTGAAGCTTTCTTT. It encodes CAWSVGGTAEAFF.

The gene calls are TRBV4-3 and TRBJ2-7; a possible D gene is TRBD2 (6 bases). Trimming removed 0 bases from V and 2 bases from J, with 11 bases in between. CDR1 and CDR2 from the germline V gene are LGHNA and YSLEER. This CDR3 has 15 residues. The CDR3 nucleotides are TGCGCCAGCAGCCAAGATAGGCGGGGTGCCTACGAGCAGTACTTC. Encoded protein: CASSQDRRGAYEQYF.

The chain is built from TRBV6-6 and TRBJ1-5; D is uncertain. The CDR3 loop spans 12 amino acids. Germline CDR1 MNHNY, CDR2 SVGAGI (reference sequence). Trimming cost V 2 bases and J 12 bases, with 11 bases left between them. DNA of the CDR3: TGTGCCAGCAGTTACGAAGGGAGGGTCCAGCATTTT. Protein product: CASSYEGRVQHF.

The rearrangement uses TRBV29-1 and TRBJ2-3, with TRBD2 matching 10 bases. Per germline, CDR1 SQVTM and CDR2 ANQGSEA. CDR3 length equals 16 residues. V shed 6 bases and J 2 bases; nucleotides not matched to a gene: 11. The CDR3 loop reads CSVQGGLAGDTDTQYF. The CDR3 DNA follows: TGCAGCGTACAGGGGGGTCTAGCGGGAGACACAGATACGCAGTATTTT.

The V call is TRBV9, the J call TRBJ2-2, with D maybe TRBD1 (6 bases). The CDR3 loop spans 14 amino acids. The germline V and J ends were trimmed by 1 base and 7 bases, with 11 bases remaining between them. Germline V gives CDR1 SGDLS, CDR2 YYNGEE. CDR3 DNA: TGTGCCAGCAGCGTACAGGGGAACGGCGGGGAGCTGTTTTTT. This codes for CASSVQGNGGELFF.

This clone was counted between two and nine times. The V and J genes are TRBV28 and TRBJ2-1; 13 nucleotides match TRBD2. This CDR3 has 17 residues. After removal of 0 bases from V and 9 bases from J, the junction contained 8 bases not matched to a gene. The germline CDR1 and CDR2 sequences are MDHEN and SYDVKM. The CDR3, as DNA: TGTGCCAGCAGTTTATGGGAACTAGCGGGGGGGCCCGGTGAGCAGTTCTTC. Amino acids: CASSLWELAGGPGEQFF.

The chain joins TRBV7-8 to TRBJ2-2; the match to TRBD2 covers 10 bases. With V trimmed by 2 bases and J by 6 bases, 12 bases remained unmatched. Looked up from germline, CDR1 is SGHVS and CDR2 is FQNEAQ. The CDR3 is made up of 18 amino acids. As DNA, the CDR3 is TGTGCCAGCAGCTTACTAGCGGGAGAGGGGCGGGGGGCCGGGGAGCTGTTTTTT. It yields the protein CASSLLAGEGRGAGELFF.

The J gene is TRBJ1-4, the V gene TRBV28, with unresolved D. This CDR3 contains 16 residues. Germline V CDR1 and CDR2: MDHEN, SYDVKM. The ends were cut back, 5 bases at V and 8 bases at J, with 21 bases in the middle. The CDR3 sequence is CASSLAEESPEEKLFF. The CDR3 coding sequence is TGTGCCAGCAGTCTTGCGGAGGAGTCCCCCGAGGAAAAACTGTTTTTT.

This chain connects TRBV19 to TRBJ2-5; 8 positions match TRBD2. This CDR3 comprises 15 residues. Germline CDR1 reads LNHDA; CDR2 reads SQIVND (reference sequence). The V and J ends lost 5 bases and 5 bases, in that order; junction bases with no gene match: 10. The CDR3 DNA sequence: TGTGCCAGTAGTGCCCCTCGGGGGGGCGGGGAGACCCAGTACTTC. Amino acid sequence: CASSAPRGGGETQYF.

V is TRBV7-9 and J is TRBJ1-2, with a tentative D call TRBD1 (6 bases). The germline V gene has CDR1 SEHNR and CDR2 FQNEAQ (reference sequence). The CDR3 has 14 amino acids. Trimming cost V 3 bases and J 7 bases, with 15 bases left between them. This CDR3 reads CASSFGRRGFGYTF. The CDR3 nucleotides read TGTGCCAGCAGCTTTGGGCGAAGGGGGTTTGGCTACACCTTC. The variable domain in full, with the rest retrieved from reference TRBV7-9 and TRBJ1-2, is DTGVSQNPRHKITKRGQNVTFRCDPISEHNRLYWYRQTLGQGPEFLTYFQNEAQLEKSRLLSDRFSAERPKGSFSTLEIQRTEQGDSAMYLCASSFGRRGFGYTFGSGTRLTVV.

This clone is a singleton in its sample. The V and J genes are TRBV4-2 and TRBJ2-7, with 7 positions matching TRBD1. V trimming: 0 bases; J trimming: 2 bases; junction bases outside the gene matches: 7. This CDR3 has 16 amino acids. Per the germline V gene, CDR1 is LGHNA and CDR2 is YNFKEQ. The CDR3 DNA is TGTGCCAGCAGCCAAGAGGTGACAGGGTTTCCCTACGAGCAGTACTTC. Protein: CASSQEVTGFPYEQYF.

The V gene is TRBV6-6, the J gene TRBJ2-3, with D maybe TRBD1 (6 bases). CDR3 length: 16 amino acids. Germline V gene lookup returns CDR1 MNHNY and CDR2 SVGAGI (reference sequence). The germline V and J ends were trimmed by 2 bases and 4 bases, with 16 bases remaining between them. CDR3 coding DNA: TGTGCCAGCAGTTACCAGCAGGGGAGTGGAGCAGATACGCAGTATTTT. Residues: CASSYQQGSGADTQYF.

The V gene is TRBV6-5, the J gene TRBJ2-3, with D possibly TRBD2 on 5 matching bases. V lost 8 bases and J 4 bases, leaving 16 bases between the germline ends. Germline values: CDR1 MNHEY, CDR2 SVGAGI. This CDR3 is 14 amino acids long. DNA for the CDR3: TGTGCCAGCTCCCTGTCCCCAGCGGCAGATACGCAGTATTTT. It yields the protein CASSLSPAADTQYF.

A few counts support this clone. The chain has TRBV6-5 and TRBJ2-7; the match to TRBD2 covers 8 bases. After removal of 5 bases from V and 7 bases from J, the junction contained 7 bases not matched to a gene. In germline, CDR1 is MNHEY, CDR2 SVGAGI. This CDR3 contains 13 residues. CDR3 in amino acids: CASSLLAGGEQYF. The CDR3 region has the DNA TGTGCCAGCAGTCTCCTTGCGGGGGGAGAGCAGTACTTC.

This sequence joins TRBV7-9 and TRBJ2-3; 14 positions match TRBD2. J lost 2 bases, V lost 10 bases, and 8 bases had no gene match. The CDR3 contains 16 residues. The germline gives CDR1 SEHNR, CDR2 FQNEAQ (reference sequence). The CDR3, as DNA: TGTGCCATCGAGGGACTAGCGGGGGCCCACACAGATACGCAGTATTTT. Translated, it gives CAIEGLAGAHTDTQYF.

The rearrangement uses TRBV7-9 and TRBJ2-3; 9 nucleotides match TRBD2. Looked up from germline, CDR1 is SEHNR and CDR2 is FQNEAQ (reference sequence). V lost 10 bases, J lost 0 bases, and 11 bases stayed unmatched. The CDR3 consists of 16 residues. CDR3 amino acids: CATPGGGVISTDTQYF. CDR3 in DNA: TGTGCCACCCCCGGCGGGGGGGTCATTAGCACAGATACGCAGTATTTT. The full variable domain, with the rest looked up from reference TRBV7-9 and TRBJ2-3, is DTGVSQNPRHKITKRGQNVTFRCDPISEHNRLYWYRQTLGQGPEFLTYFQNEAQLEKSRLLSDRFSAERPKGSFSTLEIQRTEQGDSAMYLCATPGGGVISTDTQYFGPGTRLTVL.